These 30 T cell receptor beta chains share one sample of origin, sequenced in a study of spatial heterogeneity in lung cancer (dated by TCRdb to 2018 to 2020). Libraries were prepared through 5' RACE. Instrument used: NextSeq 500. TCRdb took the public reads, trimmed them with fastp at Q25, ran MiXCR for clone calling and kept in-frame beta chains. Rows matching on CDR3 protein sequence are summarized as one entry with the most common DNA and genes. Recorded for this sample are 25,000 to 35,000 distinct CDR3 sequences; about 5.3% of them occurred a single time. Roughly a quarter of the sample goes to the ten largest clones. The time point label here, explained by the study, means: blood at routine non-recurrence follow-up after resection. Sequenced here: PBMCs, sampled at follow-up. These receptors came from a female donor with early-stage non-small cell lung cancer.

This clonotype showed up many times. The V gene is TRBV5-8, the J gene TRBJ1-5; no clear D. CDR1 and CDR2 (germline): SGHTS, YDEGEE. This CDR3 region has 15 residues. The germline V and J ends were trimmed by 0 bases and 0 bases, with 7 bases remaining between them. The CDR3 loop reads CASSLGTYSNQPQHF. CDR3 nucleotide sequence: TGTGCCAGCAGCTTGGGGACGTATAGCAATCAGCCCCAGCATTTT.

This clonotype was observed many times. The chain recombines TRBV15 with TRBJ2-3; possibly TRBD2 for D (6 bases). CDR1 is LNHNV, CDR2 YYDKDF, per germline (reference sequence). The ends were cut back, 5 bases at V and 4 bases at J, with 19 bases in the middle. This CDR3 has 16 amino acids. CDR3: CATSAWDFKKADTQYF. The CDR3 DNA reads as TGTGCCACCAGCGCATGGGACTTTAAGAAGGCAGATACGCAGTATTTT.

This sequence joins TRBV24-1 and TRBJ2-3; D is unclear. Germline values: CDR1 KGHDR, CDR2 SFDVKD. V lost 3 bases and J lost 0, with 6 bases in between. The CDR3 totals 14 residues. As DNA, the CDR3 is TGTGCCACCAGTGATCCGACCAGCACAGATACGCAGTATTTT. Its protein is CATSDPTSTDTQYF.

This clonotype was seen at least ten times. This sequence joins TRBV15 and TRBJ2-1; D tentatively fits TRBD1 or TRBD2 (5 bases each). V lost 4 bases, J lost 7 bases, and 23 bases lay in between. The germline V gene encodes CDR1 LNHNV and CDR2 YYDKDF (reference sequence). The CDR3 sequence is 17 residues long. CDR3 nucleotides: TGTGCCACCAGCAATCTAACAGGACTGGCGCGGACTAATGAGCAGTTCTTC. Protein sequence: CATSNLTGLARTNEQFF.

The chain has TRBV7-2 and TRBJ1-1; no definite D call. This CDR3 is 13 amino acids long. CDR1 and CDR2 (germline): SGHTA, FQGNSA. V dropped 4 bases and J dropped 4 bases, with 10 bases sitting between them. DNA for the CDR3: TGTGCCAGCAGCTCATTCCCAGGCACTGAAGCTTTCTTT. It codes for CASSSFPGTEAFF.

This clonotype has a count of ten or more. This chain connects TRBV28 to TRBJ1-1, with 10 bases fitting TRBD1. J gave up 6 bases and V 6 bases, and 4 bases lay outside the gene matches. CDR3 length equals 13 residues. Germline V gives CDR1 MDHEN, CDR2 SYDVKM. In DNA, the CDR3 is TGTGCCAGCAGGGGACAGGGGTTCCCTGAAGCTTTCTTT. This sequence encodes CASRGQGFPEAFF.

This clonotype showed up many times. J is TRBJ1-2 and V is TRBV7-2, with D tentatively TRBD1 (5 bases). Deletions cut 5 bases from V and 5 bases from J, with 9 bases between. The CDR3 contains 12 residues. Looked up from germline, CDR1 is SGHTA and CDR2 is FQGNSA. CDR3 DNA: TGTGCCAGCAGCAGGGGCCCTTATGGCTACACCTTC. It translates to CASSRGPYGYTF.

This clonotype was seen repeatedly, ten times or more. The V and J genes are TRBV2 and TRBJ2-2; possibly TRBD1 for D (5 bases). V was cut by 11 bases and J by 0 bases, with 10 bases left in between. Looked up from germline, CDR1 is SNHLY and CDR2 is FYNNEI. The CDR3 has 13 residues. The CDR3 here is CADSPTNTGELFF. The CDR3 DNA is TGTGCCGACAGCCCCACGAACACCGGGGAGCTGTTTTTT.

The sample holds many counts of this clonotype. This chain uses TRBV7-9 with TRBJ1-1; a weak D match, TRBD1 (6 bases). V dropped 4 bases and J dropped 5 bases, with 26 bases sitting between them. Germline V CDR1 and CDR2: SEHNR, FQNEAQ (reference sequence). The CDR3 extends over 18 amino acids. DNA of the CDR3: TGTGCCAGCAGCTCCACAGGCCTACCGGGACAAATAAGAACTGAAGCTTTCTTT. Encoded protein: CASSSTGLPGQIRTEAFF.

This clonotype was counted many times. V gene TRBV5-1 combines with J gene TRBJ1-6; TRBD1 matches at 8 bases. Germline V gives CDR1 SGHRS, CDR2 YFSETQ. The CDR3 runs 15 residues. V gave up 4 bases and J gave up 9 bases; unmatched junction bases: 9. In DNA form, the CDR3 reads TGCGCCAGCAGCCCCGGGACAGGCGGGTTTTCACCCCTCCACTTT. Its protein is CASSPGTGGFSPLHF.

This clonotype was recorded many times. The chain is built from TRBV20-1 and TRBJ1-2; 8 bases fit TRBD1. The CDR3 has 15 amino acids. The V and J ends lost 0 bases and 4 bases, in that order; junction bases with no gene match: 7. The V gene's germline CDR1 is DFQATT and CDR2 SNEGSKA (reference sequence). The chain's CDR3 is CSARDMGQASYGYTF. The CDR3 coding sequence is TGCAGTGCTAGAGATATGGGACAGGCGTCCTATGGCTACACCTTC.

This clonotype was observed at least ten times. This CDR3 reads CASRGLDYNEQFF. CDR3 nucleotide sequence: TGCGCCAGCAGGGGACTGGATTACAATGAGCAGTTCTTC. The rearrangement joins TRBV5-1 to TRBJ2-1; the D gene is possibly TRBD2 (6 bases). There are 13 residues in the CDR3. V was cut by 5 bases and J by 4 bases, with 10 bases left in between. Looked up from germline, CDR1 is SGHRS and CDR2 is YFSETQ.

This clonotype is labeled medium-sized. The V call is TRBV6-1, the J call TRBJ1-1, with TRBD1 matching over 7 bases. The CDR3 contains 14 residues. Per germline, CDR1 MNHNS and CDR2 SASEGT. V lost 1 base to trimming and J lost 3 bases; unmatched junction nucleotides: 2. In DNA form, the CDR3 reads TGTGCCAGCAGTGAAGACAGGGGCGACACTGAAGCTTTCTTT. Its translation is CASSEDRGDTEAFF.

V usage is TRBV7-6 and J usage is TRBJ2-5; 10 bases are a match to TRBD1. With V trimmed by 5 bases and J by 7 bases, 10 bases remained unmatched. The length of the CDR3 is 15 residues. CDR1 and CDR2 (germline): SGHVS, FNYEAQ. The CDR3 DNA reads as TGTGCCAGCAGCCCAGACAGGGGGGACAGGGGGACCCAGTACTTC. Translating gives CASSPDRGDRGTQYF.

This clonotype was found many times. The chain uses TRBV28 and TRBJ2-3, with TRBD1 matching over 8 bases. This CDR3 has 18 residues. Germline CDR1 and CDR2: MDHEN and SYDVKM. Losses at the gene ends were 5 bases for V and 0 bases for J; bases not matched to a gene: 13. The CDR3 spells CASSLWTGLGSSTDTQYF. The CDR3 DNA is TGTGCCAGCAGTCTCTGGACAGGGTTAGGTTCTAGCACAGATACGCAGTATTTT.

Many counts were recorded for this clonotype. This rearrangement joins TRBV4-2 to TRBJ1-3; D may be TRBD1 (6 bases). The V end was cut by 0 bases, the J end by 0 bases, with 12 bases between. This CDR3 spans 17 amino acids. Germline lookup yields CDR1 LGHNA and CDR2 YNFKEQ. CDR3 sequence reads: CASSQEAGTLSGNTIYF. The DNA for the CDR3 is TGTGCCAGCAGCCAAGAAGCCGGGACACTCTCTGGAAACACCATATATTTT.

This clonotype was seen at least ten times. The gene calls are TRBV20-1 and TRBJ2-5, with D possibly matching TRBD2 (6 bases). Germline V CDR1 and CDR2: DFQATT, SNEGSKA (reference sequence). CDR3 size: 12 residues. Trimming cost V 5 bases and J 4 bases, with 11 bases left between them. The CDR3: CSAGGLGETQYF. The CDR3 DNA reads TGCAGTGCTGGGGGACTTGGAGAGACCCAGTACTTC.

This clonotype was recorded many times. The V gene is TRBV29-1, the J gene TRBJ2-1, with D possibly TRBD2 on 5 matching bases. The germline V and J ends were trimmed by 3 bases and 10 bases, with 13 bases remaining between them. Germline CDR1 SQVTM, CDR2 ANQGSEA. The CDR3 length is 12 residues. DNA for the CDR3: TGCAGCGTTGATTTAAAGACTACCGAGCAGTTCTTC. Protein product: CSVDLKTTEQFF.

CDR3: CASSQAGINQPQHF. The CDR3 DNA is TGTGCCAGCAGCCAAGCAGGGATCAATCAGCCCCAGCATTTT. V and J are TRBV3-1 and TRBJ1-5; the D gene is possibly TRBD1 (5 bases). Germline lookup yields CDR1 LGHDT and CDR2 YNNKEL (reference sequence). This CDR3 has 14 amino acids. Trimming cost V 1 base and J 3 bases, with 7 bases left between them. Full variable domain (remainder filled in from reference TRBV3-1 and TRBJ1-5): DTAVSQTPKYLVTQMGNDKSIKCEQNLGHDTMYWYKQDSKKFLKIMFSYNNKELIINETVPNRFSPKSPDKAHLNLHINSLELGDSAVYFCASSQAGINQPQHFGDGTRLSIL.

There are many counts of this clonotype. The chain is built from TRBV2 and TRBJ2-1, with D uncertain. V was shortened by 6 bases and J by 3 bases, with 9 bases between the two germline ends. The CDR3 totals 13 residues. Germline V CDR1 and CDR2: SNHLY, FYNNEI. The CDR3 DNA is TGTGCCAGCAGGGTCGGCGGCTACAATGAGCAGTTCTTC. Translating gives CASRVGGYNEQFF.

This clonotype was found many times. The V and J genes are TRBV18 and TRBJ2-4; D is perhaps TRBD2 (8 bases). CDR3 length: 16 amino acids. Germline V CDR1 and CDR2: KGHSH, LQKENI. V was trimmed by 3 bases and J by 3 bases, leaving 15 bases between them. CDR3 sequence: CASSPTGGDSKNIQYF. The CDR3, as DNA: TGTGCCAGCTCACCGACGGGGGGGGACAGCAAAAACATTCAGTACTTC. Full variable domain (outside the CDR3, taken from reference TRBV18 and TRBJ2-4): NAGVMQNPRHLVRRRGQEARLRCSPMKGHSHVYWYRQLPEEGLKFMVYLQKENIIDESGMPKERFSAEFPKEGPSILRIQQVVRGDSAAYFCASSPTGGDSKNIQYFGAGTRLSVL.

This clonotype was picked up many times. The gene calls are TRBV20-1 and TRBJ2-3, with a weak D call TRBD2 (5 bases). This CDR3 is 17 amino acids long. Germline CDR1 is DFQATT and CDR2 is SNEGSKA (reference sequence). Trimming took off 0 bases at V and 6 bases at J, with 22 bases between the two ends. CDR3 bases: TGCAGTGCTAGAGATATAAGAATGGTGGGAGTCGGGGATACGCAGTATTTT. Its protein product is CSARDIRMVGVGDTQYF.

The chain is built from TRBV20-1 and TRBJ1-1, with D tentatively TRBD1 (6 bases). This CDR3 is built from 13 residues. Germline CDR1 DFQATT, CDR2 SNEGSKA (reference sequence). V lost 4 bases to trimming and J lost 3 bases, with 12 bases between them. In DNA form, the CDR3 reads TGCAGTGCTAACCGGGACACCCACACTGAAGCTTTCTTT. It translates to CSANRDTHTEAFF.

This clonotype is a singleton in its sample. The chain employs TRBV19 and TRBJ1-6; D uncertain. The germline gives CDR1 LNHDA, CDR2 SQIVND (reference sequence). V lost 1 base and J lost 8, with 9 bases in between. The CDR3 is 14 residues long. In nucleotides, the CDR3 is TGTGCCAGTAGTATAGGTCAGACTGATTCACCCCTCCACTTT. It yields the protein CASSIGQTDSPLHF.

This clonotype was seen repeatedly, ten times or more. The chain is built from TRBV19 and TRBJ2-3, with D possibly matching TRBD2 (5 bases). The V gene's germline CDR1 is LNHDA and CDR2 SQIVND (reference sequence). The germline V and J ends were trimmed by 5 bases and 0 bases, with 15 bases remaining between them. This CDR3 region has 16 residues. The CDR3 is CASSPVRDMSTDTQYF. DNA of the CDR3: TGTGCCAGTAGTCCGGTGAGGGATATGAGCACAGATACGCAGTATTTT. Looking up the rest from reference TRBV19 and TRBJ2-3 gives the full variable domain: DGGITQSPKYLFRKEGQNVTLSCEQNLNHDAMYWYRQDPGQGLRLIYYSQIVNDFQKGDIAEGYSVSREKKESFPLTVTSAQKNPTAFYLCASSPVRDMSTDTQYFGPGTRLTVL.

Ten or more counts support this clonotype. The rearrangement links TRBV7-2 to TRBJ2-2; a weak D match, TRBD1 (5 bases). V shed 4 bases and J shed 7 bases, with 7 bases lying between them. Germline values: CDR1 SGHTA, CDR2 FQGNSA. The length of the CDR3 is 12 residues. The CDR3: CASSSRGGELFF. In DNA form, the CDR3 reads TGTGCCAGCAGCTCAAGGGGCGGGGAGCTGTTTTTT.

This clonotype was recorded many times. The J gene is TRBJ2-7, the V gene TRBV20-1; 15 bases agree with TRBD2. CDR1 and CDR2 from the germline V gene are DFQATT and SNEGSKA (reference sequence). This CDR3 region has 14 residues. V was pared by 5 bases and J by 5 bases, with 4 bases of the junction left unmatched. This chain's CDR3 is CSAEGTSGRHEQYF. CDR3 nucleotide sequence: TGCAGTGCTGAGGGGACTAGCGGGAGGCACGAGCAGTACTTC.

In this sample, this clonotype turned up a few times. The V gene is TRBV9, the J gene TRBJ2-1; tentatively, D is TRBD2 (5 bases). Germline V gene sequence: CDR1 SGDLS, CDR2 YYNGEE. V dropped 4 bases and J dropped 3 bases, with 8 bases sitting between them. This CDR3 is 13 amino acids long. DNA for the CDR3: TGTGCCAGCAGCTACGGGATCTACAATGAGCAGTTCTTC. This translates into CASSYGIYNEQFF.

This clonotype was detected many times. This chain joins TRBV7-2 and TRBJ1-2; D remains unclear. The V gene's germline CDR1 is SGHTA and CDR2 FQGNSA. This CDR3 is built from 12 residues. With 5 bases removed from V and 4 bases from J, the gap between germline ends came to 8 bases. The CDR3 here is CASSPGPYGYTF. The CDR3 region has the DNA TGTGCCAGCAGCCCGGGCCCCTATGGCTACACCTTC.

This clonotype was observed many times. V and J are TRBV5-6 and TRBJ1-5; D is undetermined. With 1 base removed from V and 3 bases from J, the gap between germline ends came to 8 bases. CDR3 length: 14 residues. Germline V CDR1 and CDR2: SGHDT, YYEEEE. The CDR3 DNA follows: TGTGCCAGCAGCTTGTCTGGGAACAATCAGCCCCAGCATTTT. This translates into CASSLSGNNQPQHF.